The entry below describes one TCR beta chain. No cognate antigen has been identified for it. Base qualities are not recorded, but no much larger clone differs from it by a single base. One collaborating source in Seattle enrolled patients during active infection and followed them longitudinally through the course of disease. Whole blood was collected in K2EDTA tubes by collaborating institutions according to the institutions' own protocols. For TCRbeta analysis, collaborator samples were shipped as frozen whole blood, as isolated PBMCs, or as DNA extracted from either sample type. The data stem from a study of blood T cell repertoires in COVID-19 (dated by TCRdb to the early 2020s). As for the study more broadly: Samples covering the acute and convalescent phases of COVID-19 were provided by collaborators in the United States, Italy and Spain. The repertoires were made available in a free public database intended to serve as a resource for research on the immune response to SARS-CoV-2. Samples were obtained from the ongoing ImmuneRACE study (first 160 participants) and from approximately 1,200 subjects provided by 6 global collaborators. The sample metadata nearly always contained a de-identified subject ID, COVID-19 status, age in years and sex. Where HLA class I and class II types were available, the types were taken from metadata supplied by the sample provider, not from assay-based typing. The dataset comprised deeply sampled blood TCRbeta repertoires from subjects exposed to, actively infected with, or recovered from COVID-19. The prospective study material was composed of cDNA or gDNA derived from T cells, B-cell-depleted T cells, or PBMCs.

The CDR3 goes from the cysteine to the phenylalanine over 17 residues. Only the CDR3 DNA stays, 51 bases, in frame from base 1. V and J lose 2 bases and 1 base, and a span of 17 bases separates them. Per the germline V gene, SGHRS is the CDR1 and YFSETQ is the CDR2. Study-wide conclusions, independent of this receptor: The amount of clinical and demographic metadata varied by source and participant and was provided uncurated.

The immunoSEQ Assay, a bias-controlled multiplex PCR, was used to amplify TCRbeta CDR3 regions from genomic DNA. The authors' pipeline ran thus. Nucleated cell counts per sample were estimated from amplification of reference gene primers within the assay. To quantify the absolute abundance of each unique TCRbeta CDR3 rearrangement, sequence reads were collapsed and filtered. Productive Simpson clonality was computed per sample as the square root of Simpson's diversity index over productive rearrangements. Imported from immuneACCESS, the table was reduced by TCRdb to in-frame sequences with V and J called. These copies leave out some clones; in studies compared against another copy, an unresolved V gene accounts for under half, and the cause of the remainder is not known. That table supplies the V and J calls and clone size; D and trimming were determined from the DNA. In this sample the table shows 200,000 to 300,000 clones, roughly 81% of which occur a single time. In total, the top ten clones hold 6% to 8% of the sample.

The clonotype originates from a woman over 75 with COVID-19, enrolled during active disease. The sample was peripheral blood. The rearrangement combines TRBV5-1 with TRBJ2-3; the D gene is possibly TRBD2, with 7 bases matching. The nucleotides are TGCGCCAGCAGCTTCAGAGGTCGGGGGGCCGGCACAGATACGCAGTATTTT. It is translated as CASSFRGRGAGTDTQYF.